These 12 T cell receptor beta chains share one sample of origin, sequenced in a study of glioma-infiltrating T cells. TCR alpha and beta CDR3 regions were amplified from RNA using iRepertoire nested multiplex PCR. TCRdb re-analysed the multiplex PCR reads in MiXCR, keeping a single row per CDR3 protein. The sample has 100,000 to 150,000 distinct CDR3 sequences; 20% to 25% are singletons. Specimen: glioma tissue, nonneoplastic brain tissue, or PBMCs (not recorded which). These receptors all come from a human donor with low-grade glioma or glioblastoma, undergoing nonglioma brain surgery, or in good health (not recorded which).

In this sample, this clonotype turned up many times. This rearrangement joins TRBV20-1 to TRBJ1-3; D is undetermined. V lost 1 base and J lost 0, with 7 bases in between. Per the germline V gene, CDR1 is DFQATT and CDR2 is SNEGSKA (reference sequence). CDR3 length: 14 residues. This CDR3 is CSARVSTSGNTIYF. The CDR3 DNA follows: TGCAGTGCTAGAGTGTCCACCTCTGGAAACACCATATATTTT.

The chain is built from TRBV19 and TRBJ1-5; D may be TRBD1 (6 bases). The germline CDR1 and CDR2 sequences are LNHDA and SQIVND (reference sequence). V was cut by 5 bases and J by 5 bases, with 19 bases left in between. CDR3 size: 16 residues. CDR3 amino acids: CASSVTGQTGHQPQHF. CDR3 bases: TGTGCCAGTAGTGTGACAGGCCAAACGGGGCATCAGCCCCAGCATTTT.

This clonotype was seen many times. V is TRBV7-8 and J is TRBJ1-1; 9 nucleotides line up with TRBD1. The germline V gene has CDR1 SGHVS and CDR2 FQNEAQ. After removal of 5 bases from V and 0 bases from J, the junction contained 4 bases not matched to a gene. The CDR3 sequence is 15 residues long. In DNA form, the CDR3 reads TGTGCCAGCAGCGCCAGACAGGGGGTGAACACTGAAGCTTTCTTT. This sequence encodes CASSARQGVNTEAFF.

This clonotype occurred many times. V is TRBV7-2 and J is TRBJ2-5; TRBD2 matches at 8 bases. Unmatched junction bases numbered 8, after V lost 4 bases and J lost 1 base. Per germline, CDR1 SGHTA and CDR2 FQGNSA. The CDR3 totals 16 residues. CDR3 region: CASSSQTSEGQETQYF. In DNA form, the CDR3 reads TGTGCCAGCAGCTCCCAGACTAGCGAAGGCCAAGAGACCCAGTACTTC.

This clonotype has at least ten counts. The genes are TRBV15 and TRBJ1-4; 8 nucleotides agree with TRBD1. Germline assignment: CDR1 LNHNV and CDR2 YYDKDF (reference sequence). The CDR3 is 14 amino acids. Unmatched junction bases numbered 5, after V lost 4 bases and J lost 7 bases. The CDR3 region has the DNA TGTGCCACCAGCAAAGACAGGGGCAGTGAAAAACTGTTTTTT. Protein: CATSKDRGSEKLFF.

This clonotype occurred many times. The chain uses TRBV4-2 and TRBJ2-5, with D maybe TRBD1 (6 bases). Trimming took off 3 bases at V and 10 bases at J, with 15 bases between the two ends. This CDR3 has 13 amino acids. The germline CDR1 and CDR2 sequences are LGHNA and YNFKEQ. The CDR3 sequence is CASSHEDRDNQYF. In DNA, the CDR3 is TGTGCCAGCAGCCATGAAGACCGGGACAACCAGTACTTC.

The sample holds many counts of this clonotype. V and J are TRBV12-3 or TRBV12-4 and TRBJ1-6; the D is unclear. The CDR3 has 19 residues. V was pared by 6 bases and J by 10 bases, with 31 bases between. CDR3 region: CASSNLPGGGMLGRSPLHF. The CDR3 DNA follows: TGTGCCAGCAGCAACCTGCCGGGCGGCGGAATGTTGGGTCGGTCACCCCTCCACTTT.

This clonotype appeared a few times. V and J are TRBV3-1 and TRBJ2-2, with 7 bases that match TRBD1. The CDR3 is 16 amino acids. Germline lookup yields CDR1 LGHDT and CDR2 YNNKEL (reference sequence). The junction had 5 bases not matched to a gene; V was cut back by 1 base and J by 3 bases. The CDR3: CASSQGEGQYTGELFF. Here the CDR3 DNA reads TGTGCCAGCAGCCAAGGCGAGGGACAGTACACCGGGGAGCTGTTTTTT.

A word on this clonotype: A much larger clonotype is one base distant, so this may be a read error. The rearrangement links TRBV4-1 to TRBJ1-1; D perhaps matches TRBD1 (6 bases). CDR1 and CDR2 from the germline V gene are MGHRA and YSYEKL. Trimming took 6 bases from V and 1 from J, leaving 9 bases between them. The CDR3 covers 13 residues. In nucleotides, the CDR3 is TGCGCCAGCAGTCGGGGGGCGAACACTGAAGCTTTCTTT. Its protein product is CASSRGANTEAFF.

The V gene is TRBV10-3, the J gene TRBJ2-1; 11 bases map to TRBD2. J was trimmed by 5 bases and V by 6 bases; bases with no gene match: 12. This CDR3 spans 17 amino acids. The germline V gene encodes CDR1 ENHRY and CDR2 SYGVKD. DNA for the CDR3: TGTGCCATCAGGGGGGCCGTACTAGCGGGAGACAACAATGAGCAGTTCTTC. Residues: CAIRGAVLAGDNNEQFF.

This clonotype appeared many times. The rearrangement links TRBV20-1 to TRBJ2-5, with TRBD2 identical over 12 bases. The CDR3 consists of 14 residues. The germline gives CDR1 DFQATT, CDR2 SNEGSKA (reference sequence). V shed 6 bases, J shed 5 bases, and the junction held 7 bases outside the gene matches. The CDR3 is CSASGLAGRETQYF. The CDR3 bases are TGCAGTGCCTCCGGACTAGCGGGGCGTGAGACCCAGTACTTC.

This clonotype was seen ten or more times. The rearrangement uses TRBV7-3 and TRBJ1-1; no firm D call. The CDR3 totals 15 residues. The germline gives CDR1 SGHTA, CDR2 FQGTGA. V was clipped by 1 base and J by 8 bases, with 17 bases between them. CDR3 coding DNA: TGTGCCAGCAGCTTAAGCCCCGGACGGAACCGAGAAGCTTTCTTT. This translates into CASSLSPGRNREAFF.